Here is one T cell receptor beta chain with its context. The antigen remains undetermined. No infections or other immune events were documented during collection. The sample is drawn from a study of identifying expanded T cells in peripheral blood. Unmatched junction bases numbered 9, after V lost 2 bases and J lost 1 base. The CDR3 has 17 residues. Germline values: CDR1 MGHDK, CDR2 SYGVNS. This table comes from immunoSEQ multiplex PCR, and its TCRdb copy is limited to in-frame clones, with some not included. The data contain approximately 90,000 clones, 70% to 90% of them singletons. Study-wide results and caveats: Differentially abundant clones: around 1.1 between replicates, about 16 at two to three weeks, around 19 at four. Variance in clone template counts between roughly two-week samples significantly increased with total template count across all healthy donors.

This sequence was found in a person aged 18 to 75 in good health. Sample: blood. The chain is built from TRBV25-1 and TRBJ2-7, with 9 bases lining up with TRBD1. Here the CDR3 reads CASSENPRDRASYEQYF. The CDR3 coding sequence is TGTGCCAGCAGTGAAAATCCCCGGGACAGGGCTTCCTACGAGCAGTACTTC.